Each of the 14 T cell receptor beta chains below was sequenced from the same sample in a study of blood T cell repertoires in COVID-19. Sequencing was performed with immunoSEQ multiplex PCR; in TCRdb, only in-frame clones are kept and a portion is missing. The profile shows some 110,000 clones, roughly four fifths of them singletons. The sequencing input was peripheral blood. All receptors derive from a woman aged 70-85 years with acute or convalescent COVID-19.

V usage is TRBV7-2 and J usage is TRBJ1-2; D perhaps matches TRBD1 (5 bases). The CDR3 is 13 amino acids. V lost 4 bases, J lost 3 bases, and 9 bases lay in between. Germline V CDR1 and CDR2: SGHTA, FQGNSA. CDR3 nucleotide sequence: TGTGCCAGCAGCTCACAGGTGGACTATGGCTACACCTTC. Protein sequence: CASSSQVDYGYTF. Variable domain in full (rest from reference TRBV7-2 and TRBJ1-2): GAGVSQSPSNKVTEKGKDVELRCDPISGHTALYWYRQSLGQGLEFLIYFQGNSAPDKSGLPSDRFSAERTGGSVSTLTIQRTQQEDSAVYLCASSSQVDYGYTFGSGTRLTVV.

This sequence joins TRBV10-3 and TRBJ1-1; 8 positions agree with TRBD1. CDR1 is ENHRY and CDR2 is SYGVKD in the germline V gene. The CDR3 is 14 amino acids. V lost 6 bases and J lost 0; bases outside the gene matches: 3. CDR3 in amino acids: CAIRTGVMNTEAFF. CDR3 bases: TGTGCCATCAGGACAGGGGTTATGAACACTGAAGCTTTCTTT.

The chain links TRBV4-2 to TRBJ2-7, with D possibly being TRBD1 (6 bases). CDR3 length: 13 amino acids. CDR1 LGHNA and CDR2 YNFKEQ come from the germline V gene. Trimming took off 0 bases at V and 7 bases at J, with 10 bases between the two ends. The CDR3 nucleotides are TGTGCCAGCAGCCAAGATCGTGACAGGGAGCAGTACGTC. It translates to CASSQDRDREQYV.

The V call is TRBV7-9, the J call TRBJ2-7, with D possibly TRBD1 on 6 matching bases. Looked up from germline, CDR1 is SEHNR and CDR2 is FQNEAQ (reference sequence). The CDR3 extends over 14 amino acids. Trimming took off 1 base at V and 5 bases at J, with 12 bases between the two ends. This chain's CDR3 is CASSLGGGLHEQYF. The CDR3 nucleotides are TGTGCCAGCAGCTTAGGAGGGGGTCTGCACGAGCAGTACTTC.

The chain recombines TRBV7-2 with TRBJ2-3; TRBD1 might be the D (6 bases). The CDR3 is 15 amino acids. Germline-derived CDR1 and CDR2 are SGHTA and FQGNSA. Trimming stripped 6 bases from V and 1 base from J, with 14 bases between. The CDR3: CASSPGQLGTDTQYF. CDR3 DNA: TGTGCCAGCAGTCCCGGACAGCTTGGCACAGATACGCAGTATTTT.

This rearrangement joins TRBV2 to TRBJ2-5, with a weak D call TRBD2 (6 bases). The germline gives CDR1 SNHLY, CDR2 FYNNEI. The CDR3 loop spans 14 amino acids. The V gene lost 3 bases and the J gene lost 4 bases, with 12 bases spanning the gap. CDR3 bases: TGTGCCAGCAGTGAGTGGCAGGGAGGAGAGACCCAGTACTTC. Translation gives CASSEWQGGETQYF.

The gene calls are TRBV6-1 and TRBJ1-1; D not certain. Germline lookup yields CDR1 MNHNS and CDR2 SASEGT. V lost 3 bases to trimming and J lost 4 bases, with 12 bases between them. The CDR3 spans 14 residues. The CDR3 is CASSEHTALTEAFF. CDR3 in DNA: TGTGCCAGCAGTGAGCATACAGCCCTCACTGAAGCTTTCTTT.

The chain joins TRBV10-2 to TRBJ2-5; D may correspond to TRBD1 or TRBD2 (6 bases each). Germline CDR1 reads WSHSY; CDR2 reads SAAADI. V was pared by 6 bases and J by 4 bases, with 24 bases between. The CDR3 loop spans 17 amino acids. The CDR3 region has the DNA TGCGCCAGCAGGGAGGGGGGCACAGCAAGGGTGGGAGAGACCCAGTACTTC. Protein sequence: CASREGGTARVGETQYF.

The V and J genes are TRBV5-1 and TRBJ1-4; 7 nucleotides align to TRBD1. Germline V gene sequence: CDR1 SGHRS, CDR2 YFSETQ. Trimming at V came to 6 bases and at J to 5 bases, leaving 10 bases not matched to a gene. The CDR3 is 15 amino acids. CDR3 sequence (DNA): TGCGCCAGCAAGTGGGACAGCGACGAGAATGAAAAACTGTTTTTT. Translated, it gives CASKWDSDENEKLFF.

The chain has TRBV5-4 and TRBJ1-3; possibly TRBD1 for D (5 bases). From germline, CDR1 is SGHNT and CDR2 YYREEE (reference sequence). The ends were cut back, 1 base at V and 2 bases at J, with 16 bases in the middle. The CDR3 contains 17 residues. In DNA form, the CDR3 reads TGTGCCAGCAGCTTGTGGGGCGGAGCAGGGCCTGGAAACACCATATATTTT. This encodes CASSLWGGAGPGNTIYF. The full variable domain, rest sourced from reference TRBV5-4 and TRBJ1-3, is ETGVTQSPTHLIKTRGQQVTLRCSSQSGHNTVSWYQQALGQGPQFIFQYYREEENGRGNFPPRFSGLQFPNYSSELNVNALELDDSALYLCASSLWGGAGPGNTIYFGEGSWLTVV.

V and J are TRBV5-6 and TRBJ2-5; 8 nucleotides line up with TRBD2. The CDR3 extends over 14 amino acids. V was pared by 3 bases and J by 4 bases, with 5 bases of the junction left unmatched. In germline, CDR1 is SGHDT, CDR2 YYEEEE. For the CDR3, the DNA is TGTGCCAGCAGCTCGAGAGCGGGGGTAGAGACCCAGTACTTC. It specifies CASSSRAGVETQYF.

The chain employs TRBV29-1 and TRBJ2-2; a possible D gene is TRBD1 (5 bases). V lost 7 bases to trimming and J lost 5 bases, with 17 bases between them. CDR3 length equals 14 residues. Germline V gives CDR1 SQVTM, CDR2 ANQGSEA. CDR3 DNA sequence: TGCAGCGCCAGGACAAGGGCGACGACCGGGGAGCTGTTTTTT. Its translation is CSARTRATTGELFF.

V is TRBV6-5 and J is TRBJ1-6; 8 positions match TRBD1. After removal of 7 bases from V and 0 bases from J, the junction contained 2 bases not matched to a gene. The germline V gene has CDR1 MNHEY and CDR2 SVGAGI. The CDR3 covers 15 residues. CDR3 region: CASTDRGSYNSPLHF. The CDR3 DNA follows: TGTGCCAGCACCGACAGGGGCTCCTATAATTCACCCCTCCACTTT.

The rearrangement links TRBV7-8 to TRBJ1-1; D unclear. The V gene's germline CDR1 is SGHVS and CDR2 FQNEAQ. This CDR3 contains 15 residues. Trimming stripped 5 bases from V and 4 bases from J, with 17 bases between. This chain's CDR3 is CASSQRIGVGTEAFF. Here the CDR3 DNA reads TGTGCCAGCAGCCAACGTATCGGGGTAGGCACTGAAGCTTTCTTT.